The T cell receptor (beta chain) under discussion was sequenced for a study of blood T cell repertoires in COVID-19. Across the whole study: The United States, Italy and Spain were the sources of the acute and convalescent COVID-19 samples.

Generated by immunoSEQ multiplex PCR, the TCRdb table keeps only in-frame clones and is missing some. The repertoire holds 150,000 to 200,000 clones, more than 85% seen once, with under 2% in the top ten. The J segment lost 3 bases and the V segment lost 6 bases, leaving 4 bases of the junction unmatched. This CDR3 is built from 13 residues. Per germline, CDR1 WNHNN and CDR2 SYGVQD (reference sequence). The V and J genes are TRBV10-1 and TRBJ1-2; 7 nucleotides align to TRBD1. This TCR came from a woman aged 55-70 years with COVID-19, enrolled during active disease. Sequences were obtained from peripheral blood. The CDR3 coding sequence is TGCGCCAGCAGCCGCGGGACAGACTATGGCTACACCTTC. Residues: CASSRGTDYGYTF.